Shown below are 9 T cell receptor beta chains from a single sample sequenced in a study of blood T cell repertoires in COVID-19. The repertoire was sequenced with immunoSEQ multiplex PCR; TCRdb's copy has only in-frame clones and lacks some. The table has around 170,000 clones, roughly 81% seen once. Sequencing was performed on peripheral blood. These receptor sequences come from a woman older than 75 with COVID-19, enrolled during active disease.

This clone has a handful of counts. The V call is TRBV29-1, the J call TRBJ2-7; 11 bases line up with TRBD1. Trimming removed 4 bases from V and 9 bases from J; junction bases left unmatched: 8. Germline V CDR1 and CDR2: SQVTM, ANQGSEA. The CDR3 consists of 13 residues. CDR3 region: CSVVIGQGAGQYF. The CDR3 DNA reads as TGCAGCGTTGTGATAGGACAGGGGGCCGGGCAGTACTTC.

This rearrangement joins TRBV10-2 to TRBJ1-2; D is uncertain. Germline-derived CDR1 and CDR2 are WSHSY and SAAADI. The germline V and J ends were trimmed by 0 bases and 5 bases, with 7 bases remaining between them. The CDR3 runs to 13 residues. DNA for the CDR3: TGCGCCAGCAGTGAGTCGAGCGGATATGGCTACACCTTC. Encoded protein: CASSESSGYGYTF.

This clone occurred a few times. This chain joins TRBV7-8 and TRBJ2-5; 9 positions agree with TRBD2. CDR3 length equals 16 residues. CDR1 and CDR2 (germline): SGHVS, FQNEAQ. V gave up 1 base and J gave up 4 bases; unmatched junction bases: 7. CDR3 sequence (DNA): TGTGCCAGCAGCTTAGTTGCGGGGGGGCCGCGAGAGACCCAGTACTTC. Amino acids: CASSLVAGGPRETQYF.

This clone showed up just once. This CDR3 reads CASSQTGEQYF. As DNA, the CDR3 is TGTGCCAGCAGTCAGACAGGCGAGCAGTACTTC. V and J are TRBV2 and TRBJ2-7, with TRBD1 as a possible D gene (6 bases). The ends were cut back, 5 bases at V and 6 bases at J, with 8 bases in the middle. Germline CDR1 is SNHLY and CDR2 is FYNNEI. This CDR3 region has 11 residues.

This clone was observed a handful of times. The chain is built from TRBV10-3 and TRBJ2-7; tentatively, D is TRBD2 (6 bases). This CDR3 is built from 12 residues. Trimming shortened V by 6 bases and J by 2 bases, and 8 bases separated the two germline ends. Germline V lookup: CDR1 ENHRY, CDR2 SYGVKD. The CDR3 nucleotides read TGTGCCATCAGCCGGGGGACCTACGAGCAGTACTTC. Amino acids: CAISRGTYEQYF.

The chain joins TRBV30 to TRBJ2-3; 7 positions match TRBD2. Losses at the gene ends were 3 bases for V and 2 bases for J; bases not matched to a gene: 14. CDR3 size: 17 residues. Germline CDR1 reads GTSNPN; CDR2 reads SVGIG (reference sequence). The CDR3 DNA reads TGTGCCTGGAGCCTAAATAGGCGGGGGACTTTCACAGATACGCAGTATTTT. Translation: CAWSLNRRGTFTDTQYF. Supplemented by reference TRBV30 and TRBJ2-3, the full variable domain reads SQTIHQWPATLVQPVGSPLSLECTVEGTSNPNLYWYRQAAGRGLQLLFYSVGIGQISSEVPQNLSASRPQDRQFILSSKKLLLSDSGFYLCAWSLNRRGTFTDTQYFGPGTRLTVL.

The genes are TRBV19 and TRBJ2-5, with D tentatively TRBD2 (6 bases). This CDR3 has 16 amino acids. The germline V and J ends were trimmed by 2 bases and 5 bases, with 18 bases remaining between them. Germline V CDR1 and CDR2: LNHDA, SQIVND (reference sequence). CDR3 nucleotides: TGTGCCAGTAGTATATCTGCCGGGAGAGAGCTTGAGACCCAGTACTTC. It is translated as CASSISAGRELETQYF.

V gene TRBV19 combines with J gene TRBJ2-3; weak D call: TRBD1 (6 bases). Trimming stripped 1 base from V and 14 bases from J, with 13 bases between. The CDR3 spans 12 residues. Germline V lookup: CDR1 LNHDA, CDR2 SQIVND (reference sequence). CDR3 coding DNA: TGTGCCAGTAGTATAGGACAGGTCCTGGTGTATTTT. Translation gives CASSIGQVLVYF.

The chain recombines TRBV6-5 with TRBJ2-4; 10 nucleotides match TRBD2. Trimming removed 5 bases from V and 3 bases from J; junction bases left unmatched: 4. The CDR3 is made up of 15 amino acids. CDR1 MNHEY and CDR2 SVGAGI come from the germline V gene. The CDR3 here is CASSTSGTGKNIQYF. CDR3 DNA sequence: TGTGCCAGCAGTACTAGCGGGACGGGCAAAAACATTCAGTACTTC.